A single sample gave rise to the 21 T cell receptor beta chains below, sequenced in a study of human T cells and chemical hapten exposure. Unfractionated whole blood was the source of the extracted total RNA. TCRdb reanalysed the 5' RACE reads using MiXCR and keeps one entry per CDR3 protein. Of about 140,000 distinct CDR3 sequences listed, around 4.4% were seen once; the top ten hold more than 1.2%. Receptors were obtained from a female donor in good health.

This clonotype occurred many times. V gene TRBV6-1 combines with J gene TRBJ1-4; 7 bases map to TRBD1. Germline V gene sequence: CDR1 MNHNS, CDR2 SASEGT. This CDR3 spans 13 amino acids. CDR3 in DNA: TGTGCGGATGCGGGCAGGGGGTGTGAAAAACTGTTTTTT. This sequence encodes CADAGRGCEKLFF.

In its sample, this clonotype was seen many times. This chain joins TRBV7-9 and TRBJ1-5; unclear D gene. The CDR3 loop spans 13 amino acids. Trimming stripped 3 bases from V and 7 bases from J, with 10 bases between. CDR1 SEHNR and CDR2 FQNEAQ come from the germline V gene (reference sequence). The DNA for the CDR3 is TGTGCCAGCAGCTTGTCGGTTGGGCAGCCCCAGCATTTT. Protein sequence: CASSLSVGQPQHF. Using reference TRBV7-9 and TRBJ1-5 for the parts outside the CDR3, the full variable domain is DTGVSQNPRHKITKRGQNVTFRCDPISEHNRLYWYRQTLGQGPEFLTYFQNEAQLEKSRLLSDRFSAERPKGSFSTLEIQRTEQGDSAMYLCASSLSVGQPQHFGDGTRLSIL.

This clonotype came up many times. V is TRBV6-5 and J is TRBJ1-1; a possible D gene is TRBD1 (5 bases). Trimming removed 0 bases at V and 8 bases at J, with 7 bases between. Germline V CDR1 and CDR2: MNHEY, SVGAGI. The CDR3 length is 12 residues. The CDR3 is CASSYSGGEAFF. In DNA form, the CDR3 reads TGTGCCAGCAGTTACTCCGGGGGAGAAGCTTTCTTT.

This chain joins TRBV12-3 or TRBV12-4 and TRBJ1-4; D is uncertain. This CDR3 spans 13 amino acids. V lost 5 bases and J lost 7, with 11 bases in between. CDR3 protein: CASSPTRAEKLFF. As DNA, the CDR3 is TGTGCCAGCAGTCCTACCCGAGCTGAAAAACTGTTTTTT.

This clonotype has a count of ten or more. A much bigger clone sits one base away, suggesting this may be a read error. The J gene is TRBJ1-2, the V gene TRBV12-3 or TRBV12-4; D is perhaps TRBD1 (5 bases). The CDR3 spans 17 residues. This CDR3 is CASSLAGGEGINDGYTF. In nucleotides, the CDR3 is TGTGCCAGCAGTTTAGCGGGGGGAGAAGGGATTAACGATGGCTACACCTTC.

This clonotype was detected many times. This chain connects TRBV19 to TRBJ2-1, with TRBD1 matching 7 bases. Per the germline V gene, CDR1 is LNHDA and CDR2 is SQIVND (reference sequence). CDR3 size: 11 residues. Unmatched junction bases numbered 4, after V lost 4 bases and J lost 13 bases. The CDR3 region is CASSTGGIQFF. The CDR3 nucleotides are TGTGCCAGTAGTACAGGGGGTATCCAGTTCTTC.

This clonotype was detected many times. The chain joins TRBV12-3 or TRBV12-4 to TRBJ2-3, with 16 bases lining up with TRBD2. The V and J ends lost 4 bases and 14 bases, in that order; junction bases with no gene match: 12. The CDR3 loop spans 16 amino acids. In nucleotides, the CDR3 is TGTGCCAGCAGTTACGCCGGGACTAGCGGGGGGGCCGCCGGGTATTTT. Translated: CASSYAGTSGGAAGYF.

This clonotype was picked up many times. The CDR3 spells CASSLVGMNTEAFF. The CDR3 DNA follows: TGTGCCAGCAGCTTAGTAGGCATGAACACTGAAGCTTTCTTT. The chain is built from TRBV7-9 and TRBJ1-1; no definite D call. V was trimmed by 1 base and J by 0 bases, leaving 6 bases between them. The CDR3 consists of 14 residues. Germline values: CDR1 SEHNR, CDR2 FQNEAQ (reference sequence).

This clonotype was recorded many times. V and J are TRBV11-2 and TRBJ2-1; D uncertain. The CDR3 extends over 14 amino acids. CDR1 and CDR2 from the germline V gene are SGHAT and FQNNGV. Between the trimmed V and J ends, which lost 2 bases and 8 bases, there was a span of 13 bases. The CDR3 region has the DNA TGTGCCAGCAGCTTAAGTCCCGGGTCTCATGAGCAGTTCTTC. Encoded protein: CASSLSPGSHEQFF.

This sequence joins TRBV6-2 or TRBV6-3 and TRBJ2-2, with D unclear. Trimming pared 2 bases from V and 13 bases from J, leaving 11 bases between. The V gene's germline CDR1 is MNHEY and CDR2 SVGEGT. The CDR3 extends over 12 amino acids. The CDR3 is CASSYRGSVLFF. CDR3 nucleotide sequence: TGTGCCAGCAGTTACCGCGGTTCAGTGCTGTTTTTT.

There are many counts of this clonotype. The chain joins TRBV19 to TRBJ1-5, with D hard to call. Deletions cut 6 bases from V and 1 base from J, with 13 bases between. The CDR3 runs to 15 residues. Germline V lookup: CDR1 LNHDA, CDR2 SQIVND (reference sequence). The CDR3 loop reads CASRTVLWSNQPQHF. CDR3 sequence (DNA): TGTGCCAGTAGAACCGTCCTCTGGAGCAATCAGCCCCAGCATTTT.

The table lists this clonotype with many counts. The rearrangement links TRBV7-9 to TRBJ1-4, with D uncertain. This CDR3 is 17 amino acids long. Germline V gene sequence: CDR1 SEHNR, CDR2 FQNEAQ (reference sequence). Between the trimmed V and J ends, which lost 5 bases and 5 bases, there was a span of 21 bases. The CDR3: CASSPASGGRRNEKLFF. CDR3 nucleotides: TGTGCCAGCAGCCCCGCCTCAGGTGGGAGAAGAAATGAAAAACTGTTTTTT.

This clonotype turned up a few times. The chain is built from TRBV7-2 and TRBJ2-3; 8 positions agree with TRBD2. The ends lost 5 bases at V and 4 bases at J; junction bases unmatched: 14. The length of the CDR3 is 17 residues. CDR1 is SGHTA, CDR2 FQGNSA, per germline. The CDR3 DNA is TGTGCCAGCAGCCCCGTAGCGGGGAGGGGGTGCGCAGATACGCAGTATTTT. Protein: CASSPVAGRGCADTQYF. Based on the CDR3 plus reference TRBV7-2 and TRBJ2-3, the full variable domain is GAGVSQSPSNKVTEKGKDVELRCDPISGHTALYWYRQSLGQGLEFLIYFQGNSAPDKSGLPSDRFSAERTGGSVSTLTIQRTQQEDSAVYLCASSPVAGRGCADTQYFGPGTRLTVL.

This clonotype was observed many times. V and J are TRBV10-3 and TRBJ2-3; D is uncertain. V lost 6 bases, J lost 7 bases, and 14 bases lay in between. The CDR3 extends over 13 amino acids. Per germline, CDR1 ENHRY and CDR2 SYGVKD. CDR3 in DNA: TGTGCCATCAGCCAGAGACGTACGAATACGCAGTATTTT. Translating it yields CAISQRRTNTQYF.

This clonotype was recorded many times. The gene calls are TRBV7-8 and TRBJ2-7; D gene uncertain. Per the germline V gene, CDR1 is SGHVS and CDR2 is FQNEAQ. The CDR3 loop spans 15 amino acids. The V gene lost 1 base and the J gene lost 2 bases, with 12 bases spanning the gap. This CDR3 is CASSLDVRIAYEQYF. For the CDR3, the DNA is TGTGCCAGCAGCTTAGACGTCAGGATAGCCTACGAGCAGTACTTC.

This clonotype has more than one count but fewer than ten. The chain uses TRBV6-2 or TRBV6-3 and TRBJ2-7, with 8 bases aligning to TRBD2. After removal of 8 bases from V and 6 bases from J, the junction contained 12 bases not matched to a gene. The V gene's germline CDR1 is MNHEY and CDR2 SVGEGT. The length of the CDR3 is 14 residues. The CDR3 region is CASRAAGELREQYF. The DNA of the CDR3 is TGTGCCAGCCGCGCAGCGGGGGAATTGCGCGAGCAGTACTTC.

This clonotype was detected ten times or more. The chain employs TRBV6-1 and TRBJ2-2; 9 nucleotides agree with TRBD1. The V and J ends lost 6 bases and 5 bases, in that order; junction bases with no gene match: 10. The germline gives CDR1 MNHNS, CDR2 SASEGT. The CDR3 contains 16 residues. CDR3 amino acids: CASSLGTGTATGELFF. The CDR3 nucleotides read TGTGCCAGCAGCCTTGGGACAGGGACGGCGACCGGGGAGCTGTTTTTT.

This clonotype was detected ten times or more. The chain combines TRBV12-3 or TRBV12-4 with TRBJ2-4, with 9 bases identical to TRBD1. The CDR3 extends over 17 amino acids. With 4 bases clipped from V and 0 bases from J, the junction kept 7 bases outside the gene matches. The CDR3 protein is CASSSRQGDLAKNIQYF. The DNA for the CDR3 is TGTGCCAGCAGTTCCAGACAGGGGGATCTAGCCAAAAACATTCAGTACTTC.

The chain recombines TRBV7-9 with TRBJ1-1, with D perhaps matching TRBD1 (6 bases). Deletions cut 5 bases from V and 3 bases from J, with 10 bases between. This CDR3 has 13 amino acids. Germline loops: CDR1 SEHNR, CDR2 FQNEAQ (reference sequence). This CDR3 reads CASSRQVDTEAFF. CDR3 in DNA: TGTGCCAGCAGCAGACAGGTGGACACTGAAGCTTTCTTT.

V is TRBV2 and J is TRBJ1-6; D gene ambiguous. The CDR3 totals 12 residues. Germline V gene data show CDR1 as SNHLY and CDR2 as FYNNEI. The V end lost 6 bases, the J end lost 13 bases, and 13 bases lay between the germline ends. The DNA of the CDR3 is TGTGCCAGCAGCGTTCAGAGTTGGCCCCTCCACTTT. Amino acids: CASSVQSWPLHF.

This clonotype was detected only a few times. The gene calls are TRBV25-1 and TRBJ1-4; D is uncertain. The CDR3 extends over 13 amino acids. Germline CDR1 is MGHDK and CDR2 is SYGVNS. V lost 6 bases, J lost 4 bases, and 9 bases lay in between. The CDR3 region has the DNA TGTGCCAGCAGGACAACAGTTAATGAAAAACTGTTTTTT. Translation: CASRTTVNEKLFF.